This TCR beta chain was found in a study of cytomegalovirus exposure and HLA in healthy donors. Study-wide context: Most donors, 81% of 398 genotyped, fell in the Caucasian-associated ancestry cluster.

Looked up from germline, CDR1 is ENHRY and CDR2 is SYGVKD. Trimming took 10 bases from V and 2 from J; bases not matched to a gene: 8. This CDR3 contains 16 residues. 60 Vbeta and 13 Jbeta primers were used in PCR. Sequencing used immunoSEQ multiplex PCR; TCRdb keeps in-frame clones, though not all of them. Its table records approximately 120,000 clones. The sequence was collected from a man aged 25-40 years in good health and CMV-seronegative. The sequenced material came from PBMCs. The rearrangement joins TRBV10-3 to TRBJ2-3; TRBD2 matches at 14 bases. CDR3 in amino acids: CATGTSGGLLTDTQYF. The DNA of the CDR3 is TGTGCCACCGGGACTAGCGGGGGCTTACTCACAGATACGCAGTATTTT.